A selection of T cell receptor beta chains follows, all from one sample in a study of T cells in Graves' hyperthyroidism and ophthalmopathy. TCRdb reanalysed the multiplex PCR reads using MiXCR and keeps one entry per CDR3 protein. The sample has approximately 600,000 distinct CDR3 sequences, around 15% seen once. Source material: blood. The receptors shown here come from a woman in her 30s with Graves' hyperthyroidism. CDR3s include the opening cysteine and the closing phenylalanine or tryptophan. Each record gives: CDR3 DNA, CDR3 protein, D gene, V gene, J gene, clone size. A D gene is named only where the DNA matches it firmly. The size field is filled for only some rows; it gives once, few, many or a size class.

CDR3nt: TGTGCCAGCAGGCCGGCCGGTGGTGGGTCCTACGAGCAGTACTTC
CDR3aa: CASRPAGGGSYEQYF
d_gene: -
v_gene: TRBV2
j_gene: TRBJ2-7
abundance: many

CDR3nt: TGTGCCAGCAGCTTAGAATATACTAGCTTCAATGAGCAGTTCTTC
CDR3aa: CASSLEYTSFNEQFF
d_gene: -
v_gene: TRBV11-2
j_gene: TRBJ2-1
abundance: many

CDR3nt: TGTGCCAGCAGTGAAGCGTGGGACAGGGGGCTCCCGAACACCGGGGAGCTGTTTTTT
CDR3aa: CASSEAWDRGLPNTGELFF
d_gene: TRBD1
v_gene: TRBV2
j_gene: TRBJ2-2
abundance: few

CDR3nt: TGTGCCAGCAGCCTTAGCGGGAGGGAGACCGGGGAGCTGTTTTTT
CDR3aa: CASSLSGRETGELFF
d_gene: TRBD2
v_gene: TRBV9
j_gene: TRBJ2-2
abundance: few

CDR3nt: TGTGCCAGCAGTTCCGGGACAGGGACCCCTTATAATGAGCAGTTCTTC
CDR3aa: CASSSGTGTPYNEQFF
d_gene: TRBD1
v_gene: TRBV27
j_gene: TRBJ2-1
abundance: many

CDR3nt: TGTGCCAGCAGCCAAGCCGGACTAGCGGGTGACGAGCAGTACTTC
CDR3aa: CASSQAGLAGDEQYF
d_gene: TRBD2
v_gene: TRBV3-1
j_gene: TRBJ2-7
abundance: many

CDR3nt: TGTGCCAGCAGTTACAATCGAAAGGCGGCCGGGGAGCTGTTTTTT
CDR3aa: CASSYNRKAAGELFF
d_gene: -
v_gene: TRBV6-2/TRBV6-3
j_gene: TRBJ2-2
abundance: -

CDR3nt: TGTGCCATCAGTGGCGTCTCCGGTGGCTCCTACAATGAGCAGTTCTTC
CDR3aa: CAISGVSGGSYNEQFF
d_gene: -
v_gene: TRBV10-3
j_gene: TRBJ2-1
abundance: -

CDR3nt: TGCAGTGCTCCCGACGGGATCAATGAGCAGTTCTTC
CDR3aa: CSAPDGINEQFF
d_gene: -
v_gene: TRBV20-1
j_gene: TRBJ2-1
abundance: many

CDR3nt: TGCGCCAGCAGCTTGGAAGGGGGCGCCGGAACTGGGGCCAACGTCCTGACTTTC
CDR3aa: CASSLEGGAGTGANVLTF
d_gene: TRBD1
v_gene: TRBV5-1
j_gene: TRBJ2-6
abundance: few

CDR3nt: TGTGCCAGCACCTCGCCCCAGGCCTCCTACGAGCAGTACTTC
CDR3aa: CASTSPQASYEQYF
d_gene: -
v_gene: TRBV7-2
j_gene: TRBJ2-7
abundance: -

CDR3nt: TGTGCCAGCAGTTTAAAGAGGTTACTAGCCGGGAATGAGCAGTTCTTC
CDR3aa: CASSLKRLLAGNEQFF
d_gene: -
v_gene: TRBV12-3/TRBV12-4
j_gene: TRBJ2-1
abundance: many

CDR3nt: TGTGCCAGCAGTTACTCGATCAGAGCTAGCGGGGAAAAGGGGCAGTACTTC
CDR3aa: CASSYSIRASGEKGQYF
d_gene: TRBD2
v_gene: TRBV6-5
j_gene: TRBJ2-7
abundance: -

CDR3nt: TGCAGTGCCCGACTCGAAACCTACGAGCAGTACTTC
CDR3aa: CSARLETYEQYF
d_gene: -
v_gene: TRBV20-1
j_gene: TRBJ2-7
abundance: -

CDR3nt: TGTGCCAGCAGTTACAGACACAATACTGTGATTCAAGAGACCCAGTACTTC
CDR3aa: CASSYRHNTVIQETQYF
d_gene: -
v_gene: TRBV6-6
j_gene: TRBJ2-5
abundance: many

CDR3nt: TGTGCCTGGAGAGAGCTCCTTGGTGGGTTGGGGACTGAAGCTTTCTTT
CDR3aa: CAWRELLGGLGTEAFF
d_gene: -
v_gene: TRBV30
j_gene: TRBJ1-1
abundance: many

CDR3nt: TGTGCCAGCAGCTTCTCAGTCGGGTACACCGGGGAGCTGTTTTTT
CDR3aa: CASSFSVGYTGELFF
d_gene: -
v_gene: TRBV5-4
j_gene: TRBJ2-2
abundance: few

CDR3nt: TGCAGTGCTAGCGAACCTATGGACATTCAGTACTTC
CDR3aa: CSASEPMDIQYF
d_gene: -
v_gene: TRBV20-1
j_gene: TRBJ2-4
abundance: many

CDR3nt: TGTGCCAGCAGTCCACCATATTCATCTGAAGCTTTCTTT
CDR3aa: CASSPPYSSEAFF
d_gene: -
v_gene: TRBV27
j_gene: TRBJ1-1
abundance: many

CDR3nt: TGTGCCAGTAGCGGGGAGGCGGGTGAGCAGTTCTTC
CDR3aa: CASSGEAGEQFF
d_gene: -
v_gene: TRBV19
j_gene: TRBJ2-1
abundance: -

CDR3nt: TGCGCCAGCAGCTTGTTTGGAGGCGTTGGGGAGACCCAGTACTTC
CDR3aa: CASSLFGGVGETQYF
d_gene: -
v_gene: TRBV5-1
j_gene: TRBJ2-5
abundance: -

CDR3nt: TGTGCCTGGAGTGTACTCGGGACCGAACGCCACAATGAGCAGTTCTTC
CDR3aa: CAWSVLGTERHNEQFF
d_gene: -
v_gene: TRBV30
j_gene: TRBJ2-1
abundance: few